The clone carrying this T cell receptor beta chain was detected a few times. Its target is not known. Through Arm-PCR of CDR3 regions and iRepertoire HTBI primers, TCR beta libraries were built. MiXCR, applied by TCRdb to the multiplex PCR reads, yields one record per CDR3 protein. The table has about 440,000 distinct CDR3 sequences, about a sixth seen once. The CDR3 is made up of 14 amino acids. The germline V gene has CDR1 SGDLS and CDR2 YYNGEE. V was clipped by 0 bases and J by 5 bases, with 6 bases between them. Noted time point: newly diagnosed GD, antithyroid drugs for less than 3 months. The TCR library used RNA extracted from PBMCs. These data come from a study of regulatory T cells in long-lasting Graves disease. The study, taken as a whole, reports: Reduced TCR diversity was observed in persistent Graves' patients versus newly diagnosed patients. Favored usage of TRBV28, TRBJ1-2 and TRBJ2-5 was recorded in persistent disease.

These data are also associated with another study on T cells in Graves' hyperthyroidism and ophthalmopathy.

The chain is built from TRBV9 and TRBJ1-6; D gene unclear. Sequenced here: peripheral blood mononuclear cells (PBMCs), sampled at new diagnosis, from a patient treated with antithyroid drugs. The clonotype was recovered from a woman aged 18-29 years with Graves disease. CDR3 nucleotide sequence: TGTGCCAGCAGCGTAGCTAGCGATAATTCACCCCTCCACTTT. Translating it yields CASSVASDNSPLHF.